These 16 T cell receptor beta chains originate from one sample sequenced in a study of T cell repertoires in cytomegalovirus infection. In TCRdb, the reads were re-called with MiXCR into one record per CDR3 protein. The sample has 80,000 or so distinct CDR3 sequences, roughly 39% seen once. No cognate antigen is known for these TCRs. The input for sequencing was CD8+ T cells from cultured PBMCs, taken from culture after CMV antigen stimulation. Receptor source: a human donor in good health (CMV status not recorded). Some clones in this sample may be carry-over from other donors' samples.

This clonotype turned up a few times. V is TRBV27 and J is TRBJ2-3; D may be TRBD1 (5 bases). Germline-derived CDR1 and CDR2 are MNHEY and SMNVEV (reference sequence). V gave up 3 bases and J gave up 2 bases, with 15 bases separating them. This CDR3 has 16 amino acids. The CDR3 coding sequence is TGTGCCAGCAGTTTTTTTGGGGCCCCCCCCACAGATACGCAGTATTTT. Translated, it gives CASSFFGAPPTDTQYF.

The DNA of the CDR3 is TGTGCCAGCAGTTTTCGATTGGCGTCTAGCGGGGGTTCTTTATCGGAGACCCAGTACTTC. This encodes CASSFRLASSGGSLSETQYF. The chain combines TRBV12-3 or TRBV12-4 with TRBJ2-5; 10 bases are a match to TRBD2. V lost 3 bases, J lost 5 bases, and 21 bases stayed unmatched. There are 20 residues in the CDR3.

The chain couples TRBV28 to TRBJ2-2, with TRBD2 matching over 9 bases. Trimming removed 6 bases from V and 6 bases from J; junction bases left unmatched: 11. The CDR3 length is 16 residues. Germline V gene sequence: CDR1 MDHEN, CDR2 SYDVKM. The CDR3 loop is CASSPQGLAGAGELFF. The CDR3 DNA sequence: TGTGCCAGCAGCCCCCAGGGACTAGCCGGGGCCGGGGAGCTGTTTTTT.

This clonotype has just a few counts. The genes are TRBV7-6 and TRBJ1-1; possibly TRBD1 for D (5 bases). CDR1 is SGHVS and CDR2 is FNYEAQ in the germline V gene. V shed 0 bases and J shed 8 bases, with 13 bases lying between them. The CDR3 is made up of 14 amino acids. The CDR3 spells CASSLAPGRYEAFF. The CDR3 coding sequence is TGTGCCAGCAGCTTAGCACCGGGGCGGTACGAAGCTTTCTTT.

This chain uses TRBV27 with TRBJ2-5, with 11 bases that match TRBD2. V lost 5 bases, J lost 3 bases, and 11 bases stayed unmatched. CDR3 length equals 17 residues. Germline assignment: CDR1 MNHEY and CDR2 SMNVEV (reference sequence). The CDR3 DNA reads TGTGCCAGCAGTCCGTGGCTTCTAGCGGGGGGTGAAGAGACCCAGTACTTC. It translates to CASSPWLLAGGEETQYF.

The chain employs TRBV6-1 and TRBJ2-7; D may be TRBD2 (6 bases). The length of the CDR3 is 13 residues. CDR1 is MNHNS and CDR2 is SASEGT in the germline V gene. Trimming took off 6 bases at V and 3 bases at J, with 12 bases between the two ends. The CDR3 loop reads CASSRGTNYEQYF. CDR3 DNA sequence: TGTGCCAGCAGCCGGGGGACGAACTACGAGCAGTACTTC.

In its sample, this clonotype was seen a few times. V is TRBV27 and J is TRBJ1-5, with 9 bases identical to TRBD1. The CDR3 has 15 residues. J was trimmed by 7 bases and V by 5 bases; bases with no gene match: 9. CDR1 and CDR2 from the germline V gene are MNHEY and SMNVEV (reference sequence). This CDR3 reads CASSPQQGAGQPQHF. The CDR3 nucleotides are TGTGCCAGCAGTCCCCAACAGGGGGCGGGGCAGCCCCAGCATTTT.

The genes are TRBV15 and TRBJ1-5; no firm D call. This CDR3 comprises 15 residues. V lost 0 bases and J lost 1, with 7 bases in between. Germline V lookup: CDR1 LNHNV, CDR2 YYDKDF (reference sequence). CDR3 in amino acids: CATSRDLGSNQPQHF. The DNA for the CDR3 is TGTGCCACCAGCAGAGACCTGGGCAGCAATCAGCCCCAGCATTTT. Combining the CDR3 with reference TRBV15 and TRBJ1-5 gives the whole variable domain DAMVIQNPRYQVTQFGKPVTLSCSQTLNHNVMYWYQQKSSQAPKLLFHYYDKDFNNEADTPDNFQSRRPNTSFCFLDIRSPGLGDTAMYLCATSRDLGSNQPQHFGDGTRLSIL.

This chain joins TRBV27 and TRBJ2-3; TRBD1 aligns across 7 bases. Germline assignment: CDR1 MNHEY and CDR2 SMNVEV (reference sequence). V lost 3 bases to trimming and J lost 6 bases; unmatched junction nucleotides: 9. The CDR3 loop spans 15 amino acids. The CDR3 nucleotides read TGTGCCAGCAGTTTTATCTACAGGGGATTCGATACGCAGTATTTT. Its translation: CASSFIYRGFDTQYF.

The chain carries TRBV6-5 and TRBJ2-7, with TRBD1 identical over 11 bases. J lost 7 bases, V lost 4 bases, and 6 bases had no gene match. Germline values: CDR1 MNHEY, CDR2 SVGAGI. This CDR3 contains 14 residues. Written as DNA, the CDR3 is TGTGCCAGCAGTTCGGGACAGGGGGTCGGGGAGCAGTACTTC. This translates into CASSSGQGVGEQYF.

This chain uses TRBV29-1 with TRBJ2-3, with 11 bases aligning to TRBD2. This CDR3 has 14 amino acids. The germline CDR1 and CDR2 sequences are SQVTM and ANQGSEA. J was trimmed by 6 bases and V by 5 bases; bases with no gene match: 7. The CDR3 is CSVRGTSGADTQYF. The CDR3 DNA is TGCAGCGTTAGGGGGACTAGCGGAGCCGATACGCAGTATTTT.

This clonotype has a handful of counts. This chain joins TRBV15 and TRBJ2-3, with TRBD1 identical over 8 bases. V dropped 5 bases and J dropped 3; count of bases not matched to a gene: 10. CDR3 size: 16 residues. Germline V lookup: CDR1 LNHNV, CDR2 YYDKDF (reference sequence). For the CDR3, the DNA is TGTGCCACCAGCGAGGACCGGACAGGGTCGACAGATACGCAGTATTTT. It codes for CATSEDRTGSTDTQYF. The full variable domain, rest sourced from reference TRBV15 and TRBJ2-3, is DAMVIQNPRYQVTQFGKPVTLSCSQTLNHNVMYWYQQKSSQAPKLLFHYYDKDFNNEADTPDNFQSRRPNTSFCFLDIRSPGLGDTAMYLCATSEDRTGSTDTQYFGPGTRLTVL.

The table lists this clonotype with many counts. The V gene is TRBV12-3 or TRBV12-4, the J gene TRBJ1-3, with TRBD1 as a possible D gene (5 bases). The CDR3 runs to 15 residues. V lost 1 base to trimming and J lost 12 bases, with 19 bases between them. For the CDR3, the DNA is TGTGCCAGCAGTTTAGGCGGACACAGAGCGAGGGGCATATATTTT. Translated, it gives CASSLGGHRARGIYF.

This clonotype was seen a few times. The rearrangement links TRBV4-2 to TRBJ1-6; no firm D call. CDR1 is LGHNA, CDR2 YNFKEQ, per germline. This CDR3 has 13 residues. V lost 1 base to trimming and J lost 7 bases, with 5 bases between them. The CDR3 is CASSQAGNSPLHF. For the CDR3, the DNA is TGTGCCAGCAGCCAAGCCGGGAATTCACCCCTCCACTTT.

The V and J genes are TRBV7-2 and TRBJ1-5; unclear D gene. Germline V gene lookup returns CDR1 SGHTA and CDR2 FQGNSA. The V end was cut by 2 bases, the J end by 4 bases, with 12 bases between. This CDR3 is built from 15 residues. In nucleotides, the CDR3 is TGTGCCAGCAGCTTATGGGCCCTCGCGAATCAGCCCCAGCATTTT. Translated: CASSLWALANQPQHF.

This clonotype occurred many times. The chain uses TRBV7-6 and TRBJ2-7, with D possibly being TRBD1 (5 bases). Between the trimmed V and J ends, which lost 2 bases and 3 bases, there was a span of 11 bases. Germline lookup yields CDR1 SGHVS and CDR2 FNYEAQ. The CDR3 runs to 14 residues. CDR3 DNA sequence: TGTGCCAGCAGCTTAACCAGGCAGGGCTACGAGCAGTACTTC. This encodes CASSLTRQGYEQYF.